The T cell receptor beta chain described here comes from a study of PD-1 blockade in mismatch repair-deficient tumors. Study in general: Patients had approximately 11 mismatch repair-deficient cancer types and were previously treated and progressing.

Sequenced by immunoSEQ multiplex PCR; TCRdb stores in-frame clones only, minus some. The data contain roughly 120,000 clones, 85% to 90% of them seen just once; the ten biggest clones take up about 11%. V was clipped by 5 bases and J by 3 bases; unmatched bases: 16. Germline V gene lookup returns CDR1 SEHNR and CDR2 FQNEAQ (reference sequence). The length of the CDR3 is 18 residues. The source is an adult with mismatch repair-deficient cancer. The genes are TRBV7-9 and TRBJ1-1; TRBD1 matches at 9 bases. Sequencing used peripheral blood, obtained almost 74 weeks after starting pembrolizumab. CDR3 sequence: CASSPNEGQGRWDTEAFF. The DNA of the CDR3 is TGTGCCAGCAGCCCAAACGAGGGACAGGGAAGGTGGGACACTGAAGCTTTCTTT.